The clone carrying this T cell receptor beta chain was seen a handful of times. Using immunoSEQ multiplex PCR, the repertoire was profiled, and TCRdb retains in-frame clones only, with some absent. The data show around 60,000 clones, approximately 94% seen once. This sample was included in a study of T cell changes during pregnancy in multiple sclerosis. The clonotype was recovered from a female donor with multiple sclerosis, enrolled in a pregnancy study. Sequenced here: CD8+ T cells from peripheral blood mononuclear cells, sampled in the third trimester of pregnancy.

The CDR3 sequence: CASRAGGENTEAFF. In DNA form, the CDR3 reads TGTGCCAGCAGGGCCGGGGGAGAAAACACTGAAGCTTTCTTT. The chain recombines TRBV7-9 with TRBJ1-1; the D gene is possibly TRBD1 (5 bases). Per germline, CDR1 SEHNR and CDR2 FQNEAQ (reference sequence). Trimming stripped 6 bases from V and 2 bases from J, with 13 bases between. The CDR3 spans 14 residues. The full variable domain, with the rest looked up from reference TRBV7-9 and TRBJ1-1, is DTGVSQNPRHKITKRGQNVTFRCDPISEHNRLYWYRQTLGQGPEFLTYFQNEAQLEKSRLLSDRFSAERPKGSFSTLEIQRTEQGDSAMYLCASRAGGENTEAFFGQGTRLTVV.